This T cell receptor beta chain stems from a study of identical twins. Trimming removed 6 bases at V and 2 bases at J, with 13 bases between. CDR3 length: 14 residues. Germline assignment: CDR1 SGHRS and CDR2 YFSETQ. Whole-study results and caveats: Zero-insertion analyses might be partly confounded by invariant T cells like MAIT and iNKT. Monozygotic twin pairs showed more out-of-frame TCR alpha sharing than models estimated.

Through template switching, a universal primer site was introduced, and the cDNA contained unique molecular identifiers. TCRdb recomputed calls from the 5' RACE reads with MiXCR, one row per CDR3 protein. The table includes about 18,000 distinct CDR3 sequences, 69% detected once. A remark on this clonotype: Its specificity is unknown.

The rearrangement links TRBV5-1 to TRBJ2-3; D unclear. The sequence came from a woman aged 18-30 years in good health. This table probably holds off-target reads from a library built for another chain. What was sequenced was memory (CD45RO+) T cells sorted from blood. The CDR3 DNA reads as TGCGCCAGCACAAGGGATGCTTACACAGATACGCAGTATTTT. This codes for CASTRDAYTDTQYF. Complete variable domain (other parts from reference TRBV5-1 and TRBJ2-3): KAGVTQTPRYLIKTRGQQVTLSCSPISGHRSVSWYQQTPGQGLQFLFEYFSETQRNKGNFPGRFSGRQFSNSRSEMNVSTLELGDSALYLCASTRDAYTDTQYFGPGTRLTVL.